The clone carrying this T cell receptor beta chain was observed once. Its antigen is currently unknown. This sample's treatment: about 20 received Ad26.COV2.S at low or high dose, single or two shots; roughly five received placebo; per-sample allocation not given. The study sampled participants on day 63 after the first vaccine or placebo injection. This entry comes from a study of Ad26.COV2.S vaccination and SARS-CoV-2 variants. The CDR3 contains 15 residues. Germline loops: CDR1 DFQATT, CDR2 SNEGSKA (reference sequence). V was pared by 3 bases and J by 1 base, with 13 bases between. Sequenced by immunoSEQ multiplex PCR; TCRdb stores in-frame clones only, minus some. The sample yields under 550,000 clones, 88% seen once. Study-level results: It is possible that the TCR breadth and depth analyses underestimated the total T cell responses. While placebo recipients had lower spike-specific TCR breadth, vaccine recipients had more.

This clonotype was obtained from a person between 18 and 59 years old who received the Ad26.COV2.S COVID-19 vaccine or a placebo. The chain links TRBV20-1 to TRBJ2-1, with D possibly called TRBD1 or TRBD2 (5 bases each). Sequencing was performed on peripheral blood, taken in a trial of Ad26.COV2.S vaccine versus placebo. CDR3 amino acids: CSASGDPGSYNEQFF. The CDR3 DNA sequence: TGCAGTGCTAGTGGGGACCCGGGATCCTACAATGAGCAGTTCTTC.